This T cell receptor (beta chain) is from a study of Graves' ophthalmopathy and Graves' hyperthyroidism. Notes on the study in general: Its predictions of ophthalmopathy progression gave the model 60% to 71% sensitivity and roughly 72% specificity.

RNA transcripts served as template for amplifying TCR beta CDR3 sequences. RT-PCR in the first round used HTBI primers; a second-round multiplex PCR followed. TCRdb reprocessed the multiplex PCR reads with MiXCR, giving one entry per CDR3 protein. The sample holds roughly 500,000 distinct CDR3 sequences; approximately 15% are singletons and the top ten take about 10%. In its sample, this clonotype was seen a few times. Its antigen remains unknown. One end of the junction is discordant with germline, which a read error may explain. Ophthalmopathy cases showed moderate-to-severe activity, scoring CAS ≥3 and NOSPECS ≥4, with duration under 3 months. Looked up from germline, CDR1 is SGHRS and CDR2 is YFSETQ. This CDR3 spans 14 amino acids.

The rearrangement joins TRBV5-1 to TRBJ1-5; D not resolved. Sequenced input: blood. The clonotype comes from a woman aged 30 to 39 with Graves' ophthalmopathy. The CDR3 bases are TGCGCCAGCAGCTTTGGAAGTAGCGATCAGCCCCAGCATTTT. Its protein product is CASSFGSSDQPQHF.